The 23 T cell receptor beta chains in this list originate from one sample, sequenced in a study of blood T cell repertoires in COVID-19. TCRdb's copy holds only in-frame clones and misses some; the assay was immunoSEQ multiplex PCR. The top ten clones hold 20% to 25% of a sample with roughly 190,000 clones, approximately 86% of them seen once. Sequenced material: PBMCs or T cells enriched from blood (not recorded which). Every receptor here comes from a woman in her forties in a cohort exposed to, infected with or recovered from COVID-19 (not recorded which).

V is TRBV2 and J is TRBJ2-1; 11 nucleotides line up with TRBD2. The CDR3 has 14 residues. Germline assignment: CDR1 SNHLY and CDR2 FYNNEI. V shed 4 bases and J 8 bases; nucleotides not matched to a gene: 4. CDR3 nucleotide sequence: TGTGCCAGCAGTGTCTCTAGCGGGGGGTATGAGCAGTTCTTC. It encodes CASSVSSGGYEQFF. The full variable domain, its missing parts supplied by reference TRBV2 and TRBJ2-1, is EPEVTQTPSHQVTQMGQEVILRCVPISNHLYFYWYRQILGQKVEFLVSFYNNEISEKSEIFDDQFSVERPDGSNFTLKIRSTKLEDSAMYFCASSVSSGGYEQFFGPGTRLTVL.

As DNA, the CDR3 is TGCAGCGTTGAACTAGCGGGAGGGCTCCACAATGAGCAGTTCTTC. It encodes CSVELAGGLHNEQFF. This chain joins TRBV29-1 and TRBJ2-1, with 12 bases aligning to TRBD2. Looked up from germline, CDR1 is SQVTM and CDR2 is ANQGSEA. The V gene end was trimmed by 2 bases and the J gene end by 5 bases; junction bases not matched to a gene: 4. CDR3 length equals 15 residues.

J is TRBJ2-1 and V is TRBV4-2; 8 nucleotides line up with TRBD2. V shed 2 bases and J 10 bases; nucleotides not matched to a gene: 4. There are 13 residues in the CDR3. Per the germline V gene, CDR1 is LGHNA and CDR2 is YNFKEQ. CDR3: CASSQLTSGEQFF. CDR3 DNA sequence: TGTGCCAGCAGCCAATTAACTAGCGGAGAGCAGTTCTTC.

In its sample, this clone was seen once. The chain links TRBV18 to TRBJ1-1, with 7 bases lining up with TRBD1. V lost 2 bases, J lost 0 bases, and 9 bases stayed unmatched. The CDR3 has 17 residues. The germline V gene encodes CDR1 KGHSH and CDR2 LQKENI. This CDR3 is CASSPGNRQGVNTEAFF. In DNA form, the CDR3 reads TGTGCCAGCTCACCAGGCAATAGACAGGGAGTGAACACTGAAGCTTTCTTT.

The chain couples TRBV12-5 to TRBJ1-1, with TRBD1 as a possible D gene (5 bases). This CDR3 region has 13 residues. Germline CDR1 is LGHNT and CDR2 is FRNRAP. V was cut by 0 bases and J by 8 bases, with 10 bases left in between. DNA of the CDR3: TGTGCTAGTGGTTTGGTACTCGGGGGAGAAGCTTTCTTT. Its translation is CASGLVLGGEAFF.

V gene TRBV28 combines with J gene TRBJ2-1; 7 bases fit TRBD1. The ends lost 6 bases at V and 3 bases at J; junction bases unmatched: 11. CDR3 size: 16 residues. CDR1 is MDHEN and CDR2 is SYDVKM in the germline V gene. CDR3 residues: CASRNGDRQYYNEQFF. Here the CDR3 DNA reads TGTGCCAGCAGGAATGGGGACAGACAGTACTACAATGAGCAGTTCTTC.

A single count supports this clone. J is TRBJ1-2 and V is TRBV14, with 9 bases fitting TRBD1. CDR1 and CDR2 from the germline V gene are SGHDN and FVKESK. CDR3 length equals 15 residues. The J segment lost 4 bases and the V segment lost 4 bases, leaving 7 bases of the junction unmatched. The CDR3 sequence is CASSRGGTGPYGYTF. The CDR3 coding sequence is TGTGCCAGCAGCCGGGGGGGGACAGGGCCCTATGGCTACACCTTC.

The rearrangement links TRBV9 to TRBJ2-1; 9 nucleotides agree with TRBD2. The ends lost 0 bases at V and 7 bases at J; junction bases unmatched: 5. The CDR3 totals 15 residues. Germline V gene lookup returns CDR1 SGDLS and CDR2 YYNGEE. This CDR3 reads CASSVGDSGSNEQFF. In nucleotides, the CDR3 is TGTGCCAGCAGCGTAGGGGATAGCGGGAGTAATGAGCAGTTCTTC.

This sequence joins TRBV7-9 and TRBJ1-3, with 9 bases aligning to TRBD1. Germline CDR1 is SEHNR and CDR2 is FQNEAQ (reference sequence). J gave up 2 bases and V 1 base, and 0 bases lay outside the gene matches. The CDR3 consists of 15 residues. The CDR3: CASSLGQGAGNTIYF. The DNA for the CDR3 is TGTGCCAGCAGCTTAGGACAGGGGGCTGGAAACACCATATATTTT.

The V call is TRBV4-1, the J call TRBJ2-2, with 10 bases identical to TRBD2. This CDR3 is built from 19 residues. Trimming cost V 2 bases and J 4 bases; bases outside gene matches: 13. CDR1 is MGHRA and CDR2 is YSYEKL in the germline V gene. The CDR3 here is CASSQRAQTSGLLTGELFF. The CDR3 region has the DNA TGCGCCAGCAGCCAAAGGGCCCAGACTAGCGGGCTACTCACCGGGGAGCTGTTTTTT.

V is TRBV6-1 and J is TRBJ2-7; D is ambiguous. Germline CDR1 and CDR2: MNHNS and SASEGT. The CDR3 loop spans 13 amino acids. The V end was cut by 2 bases, the J end by 1 base, with 6 bases between. The CDR3 region is CASSETFSYEQYF. The CDR3 coding sequence is TGTGCCAGCAGTGAAACATTTTCCTACGAGCAGTACTTC.

Of note for this clone: Other nucleotide sequences from this sample produce the same CDR3. The rearrangement links TRBV30 to TRBJ1-5; TRBD1 is a possible D gene (6 bases). The germline V and J ends were trimmed by 4 bases and 2 bases, with 9 bases remaining between them. Germline V gene sequence: CDR1 GTSNPN, CDR2 SVGIG (reference sequence). The CDR3 spans 13 residues. The CDR3 DNA reads TGTGCCTGGAATCCAGGGGGCAATCAGCCCCAGCATTTT. Encoded protein: CAWNPGGNQPQHF.

The gene calls are TRBV14 and TRBJ1-6; D gene unclear. The CDR3 extends over 15 amino acids. Trimming stripped 3 bases from V and 10 bases from J, with 16 bases between. Germline loops: CDR1 SGHDN, CDR2 FVKESK. The DNA for the CDR3 is TGTGCCAGCAGCCACTGGGAGGGTCCAACCTCACCCCTCCACTTT. Protein product: CASSHWEGPTSPLHF.

The table lists this clone with a few counts. DNA for the CDR3: TGCGCCAGCAGCCAAGTCGCGGAGACCCAGTACTTC. The encoded protein is CASSQVAETQYF. The rearrangement links TRBV4-1 to TRBJ2-5; no reliable D call. The V end was cut by 1 base, the J end by 5 bases, with 5 bases between. The CDR3 loop spans 12 amino acids. Germline loops: CDR1 MGHRA, CDR2 YSYEKL.

The rearrangement links TRBV12-5 to TRBJ2-7, with a weak D call TRBD2 (6 bases). Trimming took 6 bases from V and 5 from J, leaving 20 bases between them. Germline V CDR1 and CDR2: LGHNT, FRNRAP. The CDR3 covers 15 residues. CDR3 sequence (DNA): TGTGCTAGTGGCATCCTCGGCGGGATCGAGGACGAGCAGTACTTC. It is translated as CASGILGGIEDEQYF.

The chain is built from TRBV13 and TRBJ1-2; tentative D call: TRBD1 (6 bases). Trimming took 4 bases from V and 5 from J, leaving 11 bases between them. Per germline, CDR1 PRHDT and CDR2 FYEKMQ (reference sequence). The CDR3 has 13 amino acids. For the CDR3, the DNA is TGTGCCAGCAGCTACCGGACAGCTTATGGCTACACCTTC. As protein: CASSYRTAYGYTF.

This chain uses TRBV10-3 with TRBJ1-1; tentatively, D is TRBD1 (5 bases). CDR3 length: 14 amino acids. The germline gives CDR1 ENHRY, CDR2 SYGVKD. V was cut by 10 bases and J by 0 bases, with 15 bases left in between. CDR3 nucleotide sequence: TGTGCCAGGAACAGGAACCAAATGAACACTGAAGCTTTCTTT. Protein: CARNRNQMNTEAFF.

The V gene is TRBV5-1, the J gene TRBJ2-3, with 7 bases that match TRBD2. This CDR3 has 14 amino acids. The ends lost 4 bases at V and 1 base at J; junction bases unmatched: 3. CDR1 and CDR2 from the germline V gene are SGHRS and YFSETQ. CDR3 sequence: CASSGSGGTDTQYF. The CDR3 DNA sequence: TGCGCCAGCAGCGGGAGCGGGGGCACAGATACGCAGTATTTT.

The chain employs TRBV7-6 and TRBJ1-6; D is uncertain. This CDR3 has 15 residues. With 0 bases removed from V and 7 bases from J, the gap between germline ends came to 10 bases. Germline values: CDR1 SGHVS, CDR2 FNYEAQ. CDR3: CASSLASGRNSPLHF. The CDR3 DNA is TGTGCCAGCAGCTTAGCATCTGGGAGGAATTCACCCCTCCACTTT.

V usage is TRBV24-1 and J usage is TRBJ1-2, with D possibly being TRBD1 (6 bases). The CDR3 sequence is 13 residues long. Trimming shortened V by 3 bases and J by 6 bases, and 10 bases separated the two germline ends. Germline V gene sequence: CDR1 KGHDR, CDR2 SFDVKD. The CDR3 loop reads CATSDVDSNGYTF. CDR3 DNA sequence: TGTGCCACCAGTGATGTGGACAGCAATGGCTACACCTTC.

The genes are TRBV13 and TRBJ1-4, with D tentatively TRBD1 (5 bases). The germline CDR1 and CDR2 sequences are PRHDT and FYEKMQ (reference sequence). The CDR3 contains 16 residues. With 5 bases removed from V and 0 bases from J, the gap between germline ends came to 13 bases. The CDR3 protein is CASSRTGGATNEKLFF. For the CDR3, the DNA is TGTGCCAGCAGCCGAACCGGGGGGGCAACTAATGAAAAACTGTTTTTT.

This chain uses TRBV14 with TRBJ1-3; 7 bases are a match to TRBD1. The CDR3 is 14 amino acids. The germline V gene has CDR1 SGHDN and CDR2 FVKESK. V lost 3 bases to trimming and J lost 4 bases; unmatched junction nucleotides: 3. CDR3 nucleotide sequence: TGTGCCAGCAGCCAGACAGGGCACGGAAACACCATATATTTT. Its translation: CASSQTGHGNTIYF.

This clone appeared once. V is TRBV9 and J is TRBJ2-3, with 10 bases lining up with TRBD1. This CDR3 spans 14 amino acids. Trimming at V came to 2 bases and at J to 4 bases, leaving 1 base not matched to a gene. Germline assignment: CDR1 SGDLS and CDR2 YYNGEE. The CDR3 nucleotides are TGTGCCAGCAGCGTCGGACAGGGGGCAGATACGCAGTATTTT. Translating gives CASSVGQGADTQYF.